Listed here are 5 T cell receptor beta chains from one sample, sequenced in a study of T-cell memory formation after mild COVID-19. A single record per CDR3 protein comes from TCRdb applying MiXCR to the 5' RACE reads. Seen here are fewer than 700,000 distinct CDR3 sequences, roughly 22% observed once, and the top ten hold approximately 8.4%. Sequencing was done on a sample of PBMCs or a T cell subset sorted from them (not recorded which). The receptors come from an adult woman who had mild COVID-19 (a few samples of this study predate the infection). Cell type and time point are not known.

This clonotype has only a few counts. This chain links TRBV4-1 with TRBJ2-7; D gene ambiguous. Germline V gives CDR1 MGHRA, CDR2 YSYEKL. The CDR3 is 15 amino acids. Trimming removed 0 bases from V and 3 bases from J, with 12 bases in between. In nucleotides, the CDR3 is TGCGCCAGCAGCCAAGAATTAAATCCCGGCTACGAGCAGTACTTC. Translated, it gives CASSQELNPGYEQYF.

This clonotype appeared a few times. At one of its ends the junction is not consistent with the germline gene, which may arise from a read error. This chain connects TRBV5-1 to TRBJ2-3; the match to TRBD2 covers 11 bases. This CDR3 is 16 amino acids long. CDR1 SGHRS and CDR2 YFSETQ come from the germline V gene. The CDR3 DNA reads TGTGCCAGCAGCCCACCGCTAGCGGGAGGCGCAGATACGCAGTATTTT. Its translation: CASSPPLAGGADTQYF. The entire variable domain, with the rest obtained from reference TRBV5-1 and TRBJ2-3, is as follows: KAGVTQTPRYLIKTRGQQVTLSCSPISGHRSVSWYQQTPGQGLQFLFEYFSETQRNKGNFPGRFSGRQFSNSRSEMNVSTLELGDSALYLCASSPPLAGGADTQYFGPGTRLTVL.

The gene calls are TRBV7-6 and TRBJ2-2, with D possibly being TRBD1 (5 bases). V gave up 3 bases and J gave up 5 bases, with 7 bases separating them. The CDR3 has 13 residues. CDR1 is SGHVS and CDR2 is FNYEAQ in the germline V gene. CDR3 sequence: CASSFYRTGELFF. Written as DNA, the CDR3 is TGTGCCAGCAGCTTCTACAGGACCGGGGAGCTGTTTTTT.

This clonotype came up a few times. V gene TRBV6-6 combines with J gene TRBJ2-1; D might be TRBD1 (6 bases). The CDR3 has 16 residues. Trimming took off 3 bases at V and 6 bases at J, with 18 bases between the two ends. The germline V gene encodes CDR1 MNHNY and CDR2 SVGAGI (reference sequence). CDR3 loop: CASSYLSFSGVNEQFF. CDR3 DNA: TGTGCCAGCAGTTATCTCTCGTTTTCAGGGGTCAATGAGCAGTTCTTC.

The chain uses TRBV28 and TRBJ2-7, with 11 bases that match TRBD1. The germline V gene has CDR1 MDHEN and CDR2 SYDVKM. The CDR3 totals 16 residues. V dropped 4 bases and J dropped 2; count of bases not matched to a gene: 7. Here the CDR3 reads CASSYSGQGATYEQYF. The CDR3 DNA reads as TGTGCCAGCAGTTACAGTGGACAGGGGGCTACCTACGAGCAGTACTTC. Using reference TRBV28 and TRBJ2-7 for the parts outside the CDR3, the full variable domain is DVKVTQSSRYLVKRTGEKVFLECVQDMDHENMFWYRQDPGLGLRLIYFSYDVKMKEKGDIPEGYSVSREKKERFSLILESASTNQTSMYLCASSYSGQGATYEQYFGPGTRLTVT.